The clone carrying this T cell receptor (beta chain) was recorded many times. Using RNA transcripts as the source, TCR beta CDR3 regions were amplified. HTBI primers drove first-round RT-PCR of the TCR CDR3. TCRdb processed the multiplex PCR reads anew with MiXCR; each CDR3 protein has one entry. Of fewer than 250,000 distinct CDR3 sequences in the sample, 15% to 20% were seen once. These data come from a study of T cells in Graves' hyperthyroidism and ophthalmopathy. The CDR3 consists of 15 residues. V was cut by 6 bases and J by 6 bases, with 18 bases left in between. The V gene is TRBV12-3 or TRBV12-4, the J gene TRBJ2-1, with D tentatively TRBD2 (6 bases). The receptor comes from a man between 50 and 59 years old with Graves' hyperthyroidism. Sequenced input: blood. The CDR3 nucleotides read TGTGCCAGCAGCCTGCGGGACTTCGGGCCCAATGAGCAGTTCTTC. It is translated as CASSLRDFGPNEQFF.